This T cell receptor beta chain stems from a study of T cells in Graves' hyperthyroidism and ophthalmopathy. Using RNA transcripts as the source, TCR beta CDR3 regions were amplified. RT-PCR in the first round (using the HTBI primer set) targeted the TCR CDR3. Via MiXCR, TCRdb re-called the multiplex PCR reads, giving one row per CDR3 protein. Among a few hundred thousand distinct CDR3 sequences, roughly an eighth were seen once, and the ten largest hold 30% to 40%. Trimming took 4 bases from V and 6 from J; bases not matched to a gene: 11. This CDR3 has 17 amino acids. This clonotype has at least ten counts.

This sequence originates from a middle-aged woman with Graves' ophthalmopathy. V is TRBV12-3 or TRBV12-4 and J is TRBJ2-1; TRBD1 matches 11 bases. Input material: blood. The CDR3 protein is CASSSRTGGIWANEQFF. CDR3 sequence (DNA): TGTGCCAGCAGTTCCCGGACAGGGGGCATCTGGGCCAATGAGCAGTTCTTC.